This TCR beta chain stems from a study of blood T cell repertoires in COVID-19. Study-level information: Acute-phase and convalescent COVID-19 samples originated in the United States, Italy and Spain.

This clone has only one observation. Original analysis: Amplification with reference gene primers provided the estimates of nucleated cell counts. Sequencing used immunoSEQ multiplex PCR; TCRdb keeps in-frame clones, though not all of them. V and J calls and clone size follow that table, whereas D and trimming were derived from the DNA. The repertoire holds about 380,000 clones, with 85% to 90% as singletons. Recovered status applied to Cohort 3 donors who had two consecutive negative PCRs. It also applied to those with clearance or with symptom resolution. Germline values: CDR1 SGHRS, CDR2 YFSETQ. With 2 bases clipped from V and 2 bases from J, the junction kept 4 bases outside the gene matches. This CDR3 region has 15 residues.

The sequence was obtained from a woman in her late teens or twenties who had recovered from COVID-19. This chain joins TRBV5-1 and TRBJ2-5, with TRBD2 matching 9 bases. Source material: PBMCs or T cells enriched from blood (not recorded which). The CDR3 protein is CASSFNLAGQETQYF. The CDR3, as DNA: TGCGCCAGCAGCTTTAACCTAGCGGGGCAAGAGACCCAGTACTTC.